This TCR beta chain was captured by sequencing in a study of beta chain features in type 1 diabetes. The CDR3 sequence is 15 residues long. The J segment lost 5 bases and the V segment lost 3 bases, leaving 7 bases of the junction unmatched. Germline V gene lookup returns CDR1 SGHRS and CDR2 YFSETQ. Findings and limits, study-wide: TCRB CDR3s from Type 1 diabetes patients were moderately but significantly shorter in all four CD4+ subsets.

All of the isolated RNA was reverse transcribed, so expressed TCRB transcripts were sequenced. An average of roughly 4 million reads was obtained for naive, central memory and regulatory T cell samples. The table came from immunoSEQ multiplex PCR; TCRdb's copy has only in-frame clones and leaves some out. The table shows 300,000 to 400,000 clones, with about a tenth occurring only once. It was one heparinised blood draw, averaging about 116 mL, that each donor gave. By way of CD45RO/CCR7/CD25/CD127/CD95/CD27, the CD4+ regulatory, stem cell-like memory, central memory and naive cells were sorted. With respect to this clone: The target antigen is unknown.

The TCR originated in a man aged 30 to 39 with type 1 diabetes. The sequenced material came from central memory CD4+ T cells from blood. V usage is TRBV5-1 and J usage is TRBJ2-5, with 10 bases identical to TRBD2. The CDR3 nucleotides read TGCGCCAGCAGCTGGGCCGGGACTAGCGCCGAGACCCAGTACTTC. This sequence encodes CASSWAGTSAETQYF.